One and the same sample provided the 5 T cell receptor beta chains below, sequenced in a study of OX40 agonist ivuxolimab in advanced cancers. Assay: immunoSEQ multiplex PCR; the TCRdb copy retains only in-frame clones and omits some. The sample shows roughly 80,000 clones, about 84% of them seen only once. The specimen was CD4+ or CD8+ T cells sorted from blood, collected in a trial of the OX40 agonist ivuxolimab. These receptors all come from an adult with an advanced solid tumor such as melanoma, head and neck, liver or kidney cancer.

This clone was seen just once. The chain joins TRBV30 to TRBJ2-1, with TRBD2 matching 8 bases. CDR3 size: 15 residues. The germline gives CDR1 GTSNPN, CDR2 SVGIG (reference sequence). Germline trimming cut 4 bases from V and 4 bases from J; bases unmatched to any gene: 9. This CDR3 is CAWTLGLAGYNEQFF. In DNA, the CDR3 is TGTGCCTGGACCCTCGGGCTAGCGGGTTACAATGAGCAGTTCTTC.

The rearrangement links TRBV6-5 to TRBJ1-2; the D is unclear. The germline gives CDR1 MNHEY, CDR2 SVGAGI. Trimming took 6 bases from V and 8 from J, leaving 13 bases between them. The CDR3 loop spans 12 amino acids. Written as DNA, the CDR3 is TGTGCCAGCAGGCAAAGGCTCGGGGGCTACACCTTC. Translation gives CASRQRLGGYTF.

V is TRBV29-1 and J is TRBJ1-1; D gene ambiguous. Germline CDR1 and CDR2: SQVTM and ANQGSEA. This CDR3 is 13 amino acids long. Trimming took off 4 bases at V and 2 bases at J, with 11 bases between the two ends. DNA for the CDR3: TGCAGCGTTGGCGTCTTGGGAAACACTGAAGCTTTCTTT. Translation gives CSVGVLGNTEAFF.

The chain couples TRBV6-1 to TRBJ1-5; D is uncertain. The CDR3 is made up of 12 amino acids. Germline V gene sequence: CDR1 MNHNS, CDR2 SASEGT. V was shortened by 2 bases and J by 1 base, with 0 bases between the two germline ends. The CDR3 region is CASSESNQPQHF. The CDR3 nucleotides are TGTGCCAGCAGTGAAAGCAATCAGCCCCAGCATTTT.

V is TRBV18 and J is TRBJ1-3; 9 positions match TRBD1. J lost 2 bases, V lost 0 bases, and 2 bases had no gene match. The CDR3 consists of 16 residues. From germline, CDR1 is KGHSH and CDR2 LQKENI. CDR3 DNA sequence: TGTGCCAGCTCACCACCTGGGACAGGGCCTGGAAACACCATATATTTT. Translating it yields CASSPPGTGPGNTIYF.